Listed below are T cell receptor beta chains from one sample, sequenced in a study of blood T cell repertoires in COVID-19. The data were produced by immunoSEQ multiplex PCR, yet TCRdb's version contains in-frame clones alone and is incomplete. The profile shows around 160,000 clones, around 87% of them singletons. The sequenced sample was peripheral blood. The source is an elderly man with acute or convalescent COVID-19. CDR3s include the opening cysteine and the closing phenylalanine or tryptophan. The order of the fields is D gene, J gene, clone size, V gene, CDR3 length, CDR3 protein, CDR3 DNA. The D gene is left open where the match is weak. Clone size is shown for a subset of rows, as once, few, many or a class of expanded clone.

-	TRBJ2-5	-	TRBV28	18	CASSLLASSGSLQETQYF	TGTGCCAGCAGTCTCCTGGCTTCAAGCGGAAGCCTCCAAGAGACCCAGTACTTC
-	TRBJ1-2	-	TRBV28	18	CASSPGGGLGVANYGYTF	TGTGCCAGCAGCCCCGGGGGGGGGTTGGGAGTTGCTAACTATGGCTACACCTTC
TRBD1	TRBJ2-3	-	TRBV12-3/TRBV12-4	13	CASRTGGVDTQYF	TGTGCCAGCAGGACAGGGGGAGTAGATACGCAGTATTTT
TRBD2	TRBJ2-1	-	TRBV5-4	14	CASSLVASGEDQFF	TGTGCCAGCAGCTTGGTAGCTAGCGGGGAGGACCAGTTCTTC
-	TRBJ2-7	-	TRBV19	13	CASSGGIPYEQYF	TGTGCCAGTAGTGGGGGGATCCCCTACGAGCAGTACTTC
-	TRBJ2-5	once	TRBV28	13	CATLQAGLETQYF	TGTGCCACCCTCCAGGCGGGCCTGGAGACCCAGTACTTC
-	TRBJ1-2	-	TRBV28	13	CASTSEGAVGYTF	TGTGCCAGCACCTCCGAAGGGGCGGTAGGCTACACCTTC
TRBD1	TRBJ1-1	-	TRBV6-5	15	CASSRSGQMNTEAFF	TGTGCCAGCAGTAGATCGGGACAGATGAACACTGAAGCTTTCTTT
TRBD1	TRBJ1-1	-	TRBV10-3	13	CAISRTGNTEAFF	TGTGCCATCAGCCGGACAGGGAACACTGAAGCTTTCTTT
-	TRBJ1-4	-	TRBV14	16	CASSRRPESTNEKLFF	TGTGCCAGCAGCCGGAGGCCGGAATCAACTAATGAAAAACTGTTTTTT
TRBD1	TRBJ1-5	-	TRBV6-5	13	CASRPDRVEPQHF	TGTGCCAGCAGACCGGACAGGGTCGAGCCCCAGCATTTT
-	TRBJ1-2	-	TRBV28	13	CASRSSLNYGYTF	TGTGCCAGCCGGTCGTCCCTGAACTATGGCTACACCTTC
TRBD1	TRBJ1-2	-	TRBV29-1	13	CSVAKGASYGYTF	TGCAGCGTCGCTAAGGGGGCGTCTTATGGCTACACCTTC
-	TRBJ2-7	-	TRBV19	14	CASSIPGGAYEQYF	TGTGCCAGTAGTATACCAGGAGGGGCCTACGAGCAGTACTTC
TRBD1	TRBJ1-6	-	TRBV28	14	CASTEQGAGSPLHF	TGTGCCAGCACGGAACAGGGGGCGGGATCACCCCTCCACTTT
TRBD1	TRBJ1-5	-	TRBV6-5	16	CASSFDRGPSNQPQHF	TGTGCCAGCAGTTTCGACAGGGGACCTAGCAATCAGCCCCAGCATTTT
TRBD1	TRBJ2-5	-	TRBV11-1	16	CASSGGTGLGEETQYF	TGTGCCAGCAGCGGAGGGACAGGGCTTGGCGAGGAGACCCAGTACTTC
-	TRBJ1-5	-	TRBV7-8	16	CASTLMGGGIKQPQHF	TGTGCCAGCACCCTCATGGGTGGGGGCATCAAGCAGCCCCAGCATTTT
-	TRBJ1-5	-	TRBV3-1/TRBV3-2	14	CASSQSGGNQPQHF	TGTGCCAGCAGCCAGTCCGGGGGAAATCAGCCCCAGCATTTT
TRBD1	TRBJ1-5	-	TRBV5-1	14	CASSEQGIDQPQHF	TGCGCCAGCAGTGAACAGGGGATCGATCAGCCCCAGCATTTT
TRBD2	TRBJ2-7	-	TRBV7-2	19	CASSSRTPGTSGTPYEQYF	TGTGCCAGCAGCTCCCGAACCCCCGGGACTAGCGGGACTCCTTACGAGCAGTACTTC
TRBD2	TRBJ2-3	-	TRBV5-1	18	CASSKRTISGISTDTQYF	TGCGCCAGCAGCAAACGTACAATTAGCGGGATTAGCACAGATACGCAGTATTTT
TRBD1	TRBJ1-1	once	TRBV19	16	CASSADRGLGNTEAFF	TGTGCCAGTAGTGCGGACAGGGGGCTGGGGAACACTGAAGCTTTCTTT
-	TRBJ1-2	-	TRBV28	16	CASTRGGSGLVYGYTF	TGTGCCAGCACTCGGGGGGGTTCGGGACTAGTCTATGGCTACACCTTC
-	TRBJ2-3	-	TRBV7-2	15	CASVRALMNTDTQYF	TGTGCCAGCGTACGAGCCCTTATGAACACAGATACGCAGTATTTT
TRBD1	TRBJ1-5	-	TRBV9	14	CASSAGTANQPQHF	TGTGCCAGCAGCGCCGGGACAGCGAATCAGCCCCAGCATTTT
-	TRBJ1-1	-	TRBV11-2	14	CASSVFGGGTEAFF	TGTGCCAGCAGCGTATTCGGGGGAGGAACTGAAGCTTTCTTT
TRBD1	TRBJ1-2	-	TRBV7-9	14	CASSRQGHGSGYTF	TGTGCCAGCAGCAGACAGGGGCACGGGTCTGGCTACACCTTC
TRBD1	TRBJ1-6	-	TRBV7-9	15	CASSVTTGEGSPLHF	TGTGCCAGCAGCGTGACAACAGGGGAAGGATCACCCCTCCACTTT
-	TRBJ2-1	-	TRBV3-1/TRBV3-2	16	CASSPLVGALYNEQFF	TGTGCCAGCAGCCCCCTCGTTGGGGCGTTATACAATGAGCAGTTCTTC
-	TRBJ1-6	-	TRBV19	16	CASSIDSGARNSPLHF	TGTGCCAGTAGTATAGATTCCGGTGCCCGTAATTCACCCCTCCACTTT
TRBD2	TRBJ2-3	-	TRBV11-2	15	CASSLQLAGGDTQYF	TGTGCCAGCAGCTTACAACTAGCGGGGGGGGATACGCAGTATTTT
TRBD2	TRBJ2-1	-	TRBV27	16	CASSPQGLAGEIEQFF	TGTGCCAGCAGTCCACAGGGACTAGCGGGAGAGATTGAGCAGTTCTTC
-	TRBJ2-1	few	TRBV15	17	CATSGAGQGIWLDEQFF	TGTGCCACCAGCGGAGCGGGCCAGGGGATTTGGTTGGATGAGCAGTTCTTC
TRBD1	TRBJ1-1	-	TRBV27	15	CASSTSTRGSTEAFF	TGTGCCAGCAGTACCTCGACCAGGGGGTCCACTGAAGCTTTCTTT
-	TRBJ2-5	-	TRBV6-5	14	CASSYPGVGETQYF	TGTGCCAGCAGTTACCCGGGGGTGGGGGAGACCCAGTACTTC
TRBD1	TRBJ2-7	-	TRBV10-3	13	CAISGAGGYEQYF	TGTGCCATCAGTGGGGCAGGGGGCTACGAGCAGTACTTC
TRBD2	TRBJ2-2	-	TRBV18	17	CASSPLVAGVNTGELFF	TGTGCCAGCTCACCGTTGGTAGCGGGGGTGAACACCGGGGAGCTGTTTTTT
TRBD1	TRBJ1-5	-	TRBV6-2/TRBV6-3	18	CASSYRGGTGVGNQPQHF	TGTGCCAGCAGTTACCGAGGTGGGACAGGAGTCGGCAATCAGCCCCAGCATTTT
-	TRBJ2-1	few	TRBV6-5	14	CASRMTGLNNEQFF	TGTGCCAGCAGAATGACAGGACTCAACAATGAGCAGTTCTTC
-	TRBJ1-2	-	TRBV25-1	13	CASSEWGLGGYTF	TGTGCCAGCAGTGAATGGGGGCTTGGCGGCTACACCTTC
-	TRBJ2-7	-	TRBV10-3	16	CAINKERAESSYEQYF	TGTGCCATCAATAAGGAGCGGGCAGAGAGCTCCTACGAGCAGTACTTC
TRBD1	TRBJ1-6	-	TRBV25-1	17	CASSDQGVYRYNSPLHF	TGTGCCAGCAGTGACCAGGGGGTCTACCGATATAATTCACCCCTCCACTTT
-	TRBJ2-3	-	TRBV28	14	CATQILAELGTQYF	TGTGCCACCCAAATATTAGCGGAGTTGGGTACGCAGTATTTT
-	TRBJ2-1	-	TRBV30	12	CAWSVQMDEQFF	TGTGCCTGGAGTGTACAAATGGATGAGCAGTTCTTC